Following are 26 T cell receptor beta chains from one sample sequenced in a study of blood T cell repertoires in COVID-19. The data were produced by immunoSEQ multiplex PCR, yet TCRdb's version contains in-frame clones alone and is incomplete. In the table there are approximately 200,000 clones, around 84% of which are singletons. The sequencing input was PBMCs or T cells enriched from blood (not recorded which). These receptors were collected from a man aged 40-50 years who had recovered from COVID-19.

The chain uses TRBV29-1 and TRBJ1-2; 8 bases agree with TRBD1. Germline V gives CDR1 SQVTM, CDR2 ANQGSEA. V shed 5 bases and J 3 bases; nucleotides not matched to a gene: 5. The CDR3 runs 13 residues. The CDR3 coding sequence is TGCAGCGTTACAGGGGGGAGCGACTATGGCTACACCTTC. Translation: CSVTGGSDYGYTF.

V gene TRBV10-2 combines with J gene TRBJ1-4; D remains ambiguous. The CDR3 spans 13 residues. Per germline, CDR1 WSHSY and CDR2 SAAADI. V dropped 7 bases and J dropped 4 bases, with 10 bases sitting between them. CDR3 nucleotide sequence: TGCGCCAGCACCGGGATTATTAATGAAAAACTGTTTTTT. It yields the protein CASTGIINEKLFF.

The chain couples TRBV11-2 to TRBJ1-4; D may be TRBD1 (6 bases). The V end was cut by 5 bases, the J end by 8 bases, with 15 bases between. CDR3 size: 14 residues. Germline loops: CDR1 SGHAT, CDR2 FQNNGV. The CDR3 loop is CASSPGQSIEKLFF. Written as DNA, the CDR3 is TGTGCCAGCAGCCCCGGACAGAGCATCGAAAAACTGTTTTTT.

The chain is built from TRBV6-2 or TRBV6-3 and TRBJ2-1; 8 nucleotides agree with TRBD2. The J segment lost 8 bases and the V segment lost 5 bases, leaving 11 bases of the junction unmatched. CDR1 is MNHEY and CDR2 is SVGEGT in the germline V gene. The CDR3 runs 15 residues. CDR3 region: CASSDPGLVVDEQFF. The CDR3 bases are TGTGCCAGCAGTGATCCGGGACTAGTGGTCGATGAGCAGTTCTTC.

The chain is built from TRBV7-3 and TRBJ2-7; D is possibly TRBD2 (6 bases). Trimming stripped 0 bases from V and 2 bases from J, with 17 bases between. The CDR3 length is 17 residues. Germline assignment: CDR1 SGHTA and CDR2 FQGTGA. Written as DNA, the CDR3 is TGTGCCAGCAGCTTAACAGGGTCTAGCGAGGCCCCCTACGAGCAGTACTTC. Its protein is CASSLTGSSEAPYEQYF.

The rearrangement joins TRBV7-9 to TRBJ1-2, with D perhaps TRBD1 (5 bases). Trimming left V 5 bases short and J 5 bases short, with 18 bases between. Germline lookup yields CDR1 SEHNR and CDR2 FQNEAQ (reference sequence). The CDR3 covers 15 residues. CDR3 nucleotides: TGTGCCAGCAGCCCACCCGGGGGGATGAGGTATGGCTACACCTTC. It translates to CASSPPGGMRYGYTF.

Written as DNA, the CDR3 is TGTGCCACCAGCGCCCACAGGGAAGGTGAGACCCAGTACTTC. Translating it yields CATSAHREGETQYF. The V call is TRBV15, the J call TRBJ2-5, with D tentatively TRBD1 (6 bases). CDR1 LNHNV and CDR2 YYDKDF come from the germline V gene (reference sequence). V lost 5 bases, J lost 5 bases, and 15 bases lay in between. There are 14 residues in the CDR3.

The CDR3 here is CASSQDQASGANVLTF. CDR3 DNA: TGCGCCAGCAGCCAAGATCAGGCCTCTGGGGCCAACGTCCTGACTTTC. The genes are TRBV4-3 and TRBJ2-6; D is unclear. CDR3 length equals 16 residues. V lost 0 bases and J lost 0, with 6 bases in between. Germline loops: CDR1 LGHNA, CDR2 YSLEER.

This chain links TRBV3-1 (or the pseudogene TRBV3-2) with TRBJ2-1, with D perhaps matching TRBD2 (6 bases). V was trimmed by 4 bases and J by 0 bases, leaving 10 bases between them. CDR3 length: 15 residues. Germline assignment: CDR1 LGHDT and CDR2 YNNKEL (reference sequence). The CDR3 bases are TGTGCCAGCAGCCCCCGGGGGAACTCCTACAATGAGCAGTTCTTC. Translating gives CASSPRGNSYNEQFF.

The chain has TRBV3-1 (or the pseudogene TRBV3-2) and TRBJ1-2, with 9 nucleotides matching TRBD1. CDR3 length: 15 amino acids. The V gene end was trimmed by 1 base and the J gene end by 9 bases; junction bases not matched to a gene: 9. The germline V gene encodes CDR1 LGHDT and CDR2 YNNKEL (reference sequence). The CDR3 DNA is TGTGCCAGCAGCCAAGGATCCGGGGGACAGGGCCGCTACACCTTC. It encodes CASSQGSGGQGRYTF.

The chain is built from TRBV5-1 and TRBJ2-1; TRBD2 matches 13 bases. The ends lost 4 bases at V and 10 bases at J; junction bases unmatched: 14. The CDR3 runs to 17 residues. Germline V gene sequence: CDR1 SGHRS, CDR2 YFSETQ. This CDR3 reads CASSHTSGRAKPEEQFF. In DNA form, the CDR3 reads TGCGCCAGCAGCCATACTAGCGGGAGGGCCAAACCCGAGGAGCAGTTCTTC.

This clone showed up just once. The J gene is TRBJ2-5, the V gene TRBV3-1 (or the pseudogene TRBV3-2), with a tentative D call TRBD1 (6 bases). CDR3 length: 16 amino acids. Germline CDR1 LGHDT, CDR2 YNNKEL (reference sequence). Trimming shortened V by 3 bases and J by 3 bases, and 17 bases separated the two germline ends. CDR3 bases: TGTGCCAGCAGCCAGACCTCGGGACATGGAAAAGAGACCCAGTACTTC. It specifies CASSQTSGHGKETQYF.

This chain's CDR3 is CASSDVYYGYTF. The CDR3 coding sequence is TGTGCCAGCAGTGACGTCTACTATGGCTACACCTTC. This chain connects TRBV2 to TRBJ1-2, with no clear D. The germline V gene encodes CDR1 SNHLY and CDR2 FYNNEI. The V and J ends lost 3 bases and 3 bases respectively, with 5 bases between them. There are 12 residues in the CDR3.

The rearrangement joins TRBV10-3 to TRBJ1-2; D possibly corresponds to TRBD1 (5 bases). Trimming removed 7 bases at V and 4 bases at J, with 10 bases between. This CDR3 comprises 12 residues. Germline V gene sequence: CDR1 ENHRY, CDR2 SYGVKD. Written as DNA, the CDR3 is TGTGCCATCACCAAGGACACCTATGGCTACACCTTC. This codes for CAITKDTYGYTF.

V is TRBV6-5 and J is TRBJ2-2; 11 positions agree with TRBD2. Germline V gives CDR1 MNHEY, CDR2 SVGAGI. Unmatched junction bases numbered 1, after V lost 1 base and J lost 3 bases. The CDR3 length is 16 residues. The CDR3 DNA sequence: TGTGCCAGCAGTTACTTAGCGGGAGGGCACACCGGGGAGCTGTTTTTT. Protein: CASSYLAGGHTGELFF.

The chain links TRBV25-1 to TRBJ1-1; 7 positions match TRBD1. The CDR3 spans 13 residues. Germline V gene sequence: CDR1 MGHDK, CDR2 SYGVNS. The V and J ends lost 2 bases and 11 bases, in that order; junction bases with no gene match: 8. DNA for the CDR3: TGTGCCAGCAGTGAAAGCGGCGACAGGGTGGCTTTCTTT. Amino acid sequence: CASSESGDRVAFF.

V is TRBV27 and J is TRBJ2-1; the match to TRBD2 covers 10 bases. Germline CDR1 reads MNHEY; CDR2 reads SMNVEV (reference sequence). The CDR3 runs 15 residues. The ends lost 6 bases at V and 4 bases at J; junction bases unmatched: 6. CDR3 bases: TGTGCCAGCAGGGGAGCGGGAGGGGCGTACAATGAGCAGTTCTTC. This encodes CASRGAGGAYNEQFF.

This clone was detected only a few times. The chain uses TRBV3-1 (or the pseudogene TRBV3-2) and TRBJ1-2; TRBD1 aligns across 11 bases. V lost 0 bases to trimming and J lost 2 bases; unmatched junction nucleotides: 11. This CDR3 region has 19 residues. The V gene's germline CDR1 is LGHDT and CDR2 YNNKEL (reference sequence). CDR3: CASSQDLASGQGGNYGYTF. The CDR3 DNA reads TGTGCCAGCAGCCAAGATCTGGCGTCGGGACAGGGGGGGAACTATGGCTACACCTTC.

Comments on this clone: This sample also contains other DNA sequences that code for the same CDR3. V usage is TRBV7-2 and J usage is TRBJ2-5, with 11 bases fitting TRBD2. The CDR3 contains 15 residues. The V gene's germline CDR1 is SGHTA and CDR2 FQGNSA. V gave up 5 bases and J gave up 1 base; unmatched junction bases: 3. Here the CDR3 reads CASSLGLAGQETQYF. CDR3 coding DNA: TGTGCCAGCAGCCTCGGACTAGCGGGCCAAGAGACCCAGTACTTC.

This clone was counted once. The chain combines TRBV5-1 with TRBJ1-1; 10 nucleotides line up with TRBD1. The J segment lost 6 bases and the V segment lost 3 bases, leaving 5 bases of the junction unmatched. Germline loops: CDR1 SGHRS, CDR2 YFSETQ. The CDR3 runs 14 residues. CDR3 region: CASSWDRGVAEAFF. The CDR3 coding sequence is TGCGCCAGCAGCTGGGACAGGGGTGTTGCTGAAGCTTTCTTT.

The chain uses TRBV21-1 and TRBJ2-2; the listed D gene, TRBD2, was not tested against the DNA. TRBV21-1 is labeled a pseudogene. The CDR3 extends over 17 amino acids. CDR3 sequence (DNA): TGTGCCAGCAGCAAAGTTCCGAGGCACGAGAACACCGGGGAGCTGTTTTTT. Amino acid sequence: CASSKVPRHENTGELFF.

The count of this clone is one. The chain employs TRBV6-5 and TRBJ2-1; TRBD2 is a possible D gene (5 bases). V shed 3 bases and J shed 3 bases, with 9 bases lying between them. Germline lookup yields CDR1 MNHEY and CDR2 SVGAGI. This CDR3 contains 14 residues. The CDR3 reads CASSYWEHYNEQFF. CDR3 sequence (DNA): TGTGCCAGCAGTTATTGGGAGCACTACAATGAGCAGTTCTTC.

This chain connects TRBV15 to TRBJ1-2; D perhaps matches TRBD1 (5 bases). Trimming left V 5 bases short and J 3 bases short, with 10 bases between. The CDR3 extends over 13 amino acids. Germline values: CDR1 LNHNV, CDR2 YYDKDF (reference sequence). The CDR3 nucleotides read TGTGCCACCAGCCCCGCGGGGGACTATGGCTACACCTTC. Protein: CATSPAGDYGYTF.

The genes are TRBV6-1 and TRBJ1-4; D is ambiguous. This CDR3 region has 17 residues. Germline CDR1 and CDR2: MNHNS and SASEGT. V lost 2 bases and J 2 bases, leaving 15 bases between the germline ends. DNA for the CDR3: TGTGCCAGCAGTGAAATACCCGCAGGAGGGACTAATGAAAAACTGTTTTTT. It specifies CASSEIPAGGTNEKLFF.

The genes are TRBV29-1 and TRBJ2-5, with D perhaps matching TRBD2 (6 bases). Germline lookup yields CDR1 SQVTM and CDR2 ANQGSEA. The CDR3 covers 13 residues. Trimming removed 3 bases from V and 5 bases from J, with 13 bases in between. CDR3 region: CSVDGRAGETQYF. The CDR3 DNA sequence: TGCAGCGTTGACGGAAGGGCGGGGGAGACCCAGTACTTC.

The chain couples TRBV24-1 to TRBJ1-2, with 7 bases matching TRBD1. The CDR3 has 11 amino acids. Germline V CDR1 and CDR2: KGHDR, SFDVKD. Here the CDR3 reads CPRQGSRGYTF. The CDR3 DNA sequence: TGTCCACGACAGGGATCAAGAGGCTACACCTTC.